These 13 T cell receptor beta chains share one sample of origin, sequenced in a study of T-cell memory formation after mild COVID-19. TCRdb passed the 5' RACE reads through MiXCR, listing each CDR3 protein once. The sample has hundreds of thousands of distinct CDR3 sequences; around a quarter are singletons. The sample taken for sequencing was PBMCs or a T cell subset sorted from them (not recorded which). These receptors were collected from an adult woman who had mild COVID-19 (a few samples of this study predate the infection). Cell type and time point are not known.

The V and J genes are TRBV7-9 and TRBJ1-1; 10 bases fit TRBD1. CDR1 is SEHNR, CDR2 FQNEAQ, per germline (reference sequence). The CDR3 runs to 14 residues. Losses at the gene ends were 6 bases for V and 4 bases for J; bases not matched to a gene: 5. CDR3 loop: CASSQTGGVTEAFF. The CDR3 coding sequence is TGTGCCAGCAGTCAGACAGGGGGCGTCACTGAAGCTTTCTTT.

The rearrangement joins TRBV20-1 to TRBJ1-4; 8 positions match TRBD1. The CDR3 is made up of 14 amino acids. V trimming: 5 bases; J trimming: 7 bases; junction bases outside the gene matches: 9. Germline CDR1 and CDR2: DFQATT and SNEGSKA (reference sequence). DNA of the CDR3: TGCAGTGCTGCCCCACAGGGGGGGTTTGAAAAACTGTTTTTT. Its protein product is CSAAPQGGFEKLFF.

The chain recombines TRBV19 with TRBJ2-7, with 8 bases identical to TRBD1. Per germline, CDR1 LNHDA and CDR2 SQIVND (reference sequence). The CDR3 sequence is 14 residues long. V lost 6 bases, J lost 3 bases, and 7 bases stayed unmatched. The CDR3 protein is CASRTQGASYEQYF. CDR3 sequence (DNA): TGTGCCAGTAGAACCCAGGGGGCTAGCTACGAGCAGTACTTC. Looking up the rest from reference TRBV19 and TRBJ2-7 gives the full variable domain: DGGITQSPKYLFRKEGQNVTLSCEQNLNHDAMYWYRQDPGQGLRLIYYSQIVNDFQKGDIAEGYSVSREKKESFPLTVTSAQKNPTAFYLCASRTQGASYEQYFGPGTRLTVT.

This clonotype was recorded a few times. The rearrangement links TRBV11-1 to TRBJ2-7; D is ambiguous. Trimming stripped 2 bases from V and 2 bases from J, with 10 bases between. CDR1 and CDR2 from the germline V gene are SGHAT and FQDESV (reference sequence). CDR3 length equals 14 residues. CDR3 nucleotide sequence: TGTGCCAGCAGCTTAAAGGACGGAACCTACGAGCAGTACTTC. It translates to CASSLKDGTYEQYF.

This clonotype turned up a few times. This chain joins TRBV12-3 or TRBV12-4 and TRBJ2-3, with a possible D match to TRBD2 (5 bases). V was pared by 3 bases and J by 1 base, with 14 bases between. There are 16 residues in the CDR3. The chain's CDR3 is CASSFSSGPRTDTQYF. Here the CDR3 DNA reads TGTGCCAGCAGTTTTTCCAGCGGACCGCGCACAGATACGCAGTATTTT.

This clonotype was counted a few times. CDR3 DNA sequence: TGCGCCAGCAGCTTACCGGGACAGGGCAGCAATGAGCAGTTCTTC. Translating gives CASSLPGQGSNEQFF. J is TRBJ2-1 and V is TRBV5-1; 9 bases line up with TRBD1. The length of the CDR3 is 15 residues. J lost 6 bases, V lost 2 bases, and 6 bases had no gene match. Germline CDR1 and CDR2: SGHRS and YFSETQ.

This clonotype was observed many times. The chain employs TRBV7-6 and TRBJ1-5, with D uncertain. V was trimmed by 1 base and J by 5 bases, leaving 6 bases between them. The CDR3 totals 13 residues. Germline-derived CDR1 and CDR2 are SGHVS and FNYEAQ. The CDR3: CASSLGGDQPQHF. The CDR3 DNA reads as TGTGCCAGCAGCTTAGGGGGAGATCAGCCCCAGCATTTT.

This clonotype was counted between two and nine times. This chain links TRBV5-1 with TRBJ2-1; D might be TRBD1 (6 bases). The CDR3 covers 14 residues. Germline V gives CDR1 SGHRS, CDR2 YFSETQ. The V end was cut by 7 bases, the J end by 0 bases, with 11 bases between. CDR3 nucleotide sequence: TGCGCCAGCGGTCAGGACAGCTCCTACAATGAGCAGTTCTTC. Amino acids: CASGQDSSYNEQFF.

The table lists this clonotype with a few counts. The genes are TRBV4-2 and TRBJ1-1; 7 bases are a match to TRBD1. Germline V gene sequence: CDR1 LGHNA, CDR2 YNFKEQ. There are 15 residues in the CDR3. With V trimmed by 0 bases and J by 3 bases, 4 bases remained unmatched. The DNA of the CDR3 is TGTGCCAGCAGCCAAGAGAACAGGGGCGACACTGAAGCTTTCTTT. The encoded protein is CASSQENRGDTEAFF.

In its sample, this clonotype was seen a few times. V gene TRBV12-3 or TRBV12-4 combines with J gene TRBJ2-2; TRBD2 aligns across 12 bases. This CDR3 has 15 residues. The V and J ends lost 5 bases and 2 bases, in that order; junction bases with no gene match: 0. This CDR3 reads CASSGLAGNTGELFF. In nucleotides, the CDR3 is TGTGCCAGCAGTGGACTAGCGGGAAACACCGGGGAGCTGTTTTTT.

As DNA, the CDR3 is TGTGCCAGCAGCTTGGTTAGCGGCAGTCCCACCCTAGGGGCCAACGTCCTGACTTTC. Translating gives CASSLVSGSPTLGANVLTF. The chain couples TRBV5-5 to TRBJ2-6; a weak D match, TRBD2 (6 bases). Germline CDR1 and CDR2: SGHKS and YYEKEE (reference sequence). The CDR3 is made up of 19 amino acids. The V end was cut by 0 bases, the J end by 4 bases, with 20 bases between.

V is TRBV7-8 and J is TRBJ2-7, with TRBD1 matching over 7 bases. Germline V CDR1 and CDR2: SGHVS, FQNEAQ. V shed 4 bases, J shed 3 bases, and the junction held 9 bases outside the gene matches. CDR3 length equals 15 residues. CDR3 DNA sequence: TGTGCCAGCAGCTCCGGGCGACAGGGTGGCTACGAGCAGTACTTC. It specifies CASSSGRQGGYEQYF.

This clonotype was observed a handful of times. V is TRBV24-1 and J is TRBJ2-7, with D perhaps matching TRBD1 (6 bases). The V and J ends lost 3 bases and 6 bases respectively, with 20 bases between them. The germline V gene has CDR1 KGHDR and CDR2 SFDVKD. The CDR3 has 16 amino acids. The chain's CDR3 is CATSDQGGVRISEQYF. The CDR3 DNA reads TGTGCCACCAGTGATCAAGGGGGTGTCCGGATTTCCGAGCAGTACTTC.